These T cell receptor beta chains were read from a single sample in a study of T cells in Graves' hyperthyroidism and ophthalmopathy. Via MiXCR, TCRdb re-called the multiplex PCR reads, giving one row per CDR3 protein. The data hold hundreds of thousands of distinct CDR3 sequences, with under 25% observed a single time. Sequenced sample: blood. These TCRs come from a man aged 25-40 years with Graves' ophthalmopathy. Each CDR3 is given with its conserved first and last residue. A D gene is named only where the DNA matches it firmly. Clone size is not always given. Where it is, it says once, few, many or a class for expanded clones.

DNA	CDR3	V	D	J	size
TGCAGTGCAGTAGCGGAAAGCACAGATACGCAGTATTTT	CSAVAESTDTQYF	TRBV20-1	NA	TRBJ2-3	many
TGTGCCAGCAGCTGGCCTATCTCGGGCACTGAAGCTTTCTTT	CASSWPISGTEAFF	TRBV11-2	NA	TRBJ1-1	many
TGCAGTGGCGAGGTAGCGGGAGTAGGCTACGAGCAGTACTTC	CSGEVAGVGYEQYF	TRBV20-1	TRBD2	TRBJ2-7	few
TGTGCCAGCAGCGCGGACCCTGGACCATACGACGAGCAGTACTTC	CASSADPGPYDEQYF	TRBV9	NA	TRBJ2-7	many
TGTGCCAGCTCACCTCGAGGCTTCCAGAGGGAAGAGACCCAGTACTTC	CASSPRGFQREETQYF	TRBV18	NA	TRBJ2-5	NA
TGTGCCAGTAGTAACATTCCTAGCGGCAGCACAGATACGCAGTATTTT	CASSNIPSGSTDTQYF	TRBV19	TRBD2	TRBJ2-3	NA
TGTGCCAGCAGCCCCCCTGAATGGGGGGGGAACACCGGGGAGCTGTTTTTT	CASSPPEWGGNTGELFF	TRBV4-2	TRBD2	TRBJ2-2	once
TGTGCCATCAGTGAGCCTGGACTAGCGGGCGACAATGAGCAGTTCTTC	CAISEPGLAGDNEQFF	TRBV10-3	TRBD2	TRBJ2-1	many
TGTGCCAGCAGTCCGAGCGGGAGGGCCTTAAATGAGCAGTTCTTC	CASSPSGRALNEQFF	TRBV27	TRBD2	TRBJ2-1	NA
TGCAGTGCTAGAGATCAAGGCGGGAGGGCCCGGATCTACGAGCAGTACTTC	CSARDQGGRARIYEQYF	TRBV20-1	TRBD2	TRBJ2-7	few
TGTGCCAGCAGCCAGGGGCTGATAGTCTCCTACGAGCAGTACTTC	CASSQGLIVSYEQYF	TRBV3-1	NA	TRBJ2-7	many
TGTGCCAGCAGCACGCCACTAGCGGGCAACCAAGAGACCCAGTACTTC	CASSTPLAGNQETQYF	TRBV9	TRBD2	TRBJ2-5	many
TGTGCCAGCAGTTTCCGGGGGGCCGGAGGAAACACGATATATTTT	CASSFRGAGGNTIYF	TRBV28	NA	TRBJ1-3	NA
TGTGCCAGCAGCCCCGGAGGGCAGAACTATGGCTACACCTTC	CASSPGGQNYGYTF	TRBV28	NA	TRBJ1-2	many
TGTGCCAGCAGCCAAGTTGCCCGCTTTGCTTTGGCGGAAGAGCAGTTCTTC	CASSQVARFALAEEQFF	TRBV14	NA	TRBJ2-1	NA
TGTGCCAGCAGCGCCCTCGGCGACAGGGACAATGAGCAGTTCTTC	CASSALGDRDNEQFF	TRBV9	TRBD1	TRBJ2-1	NA
TGCAGCGTTGAGGCAATAAACACCGGGGAGCTGTTTTTT	CSVEAINTGELFF	TRBV29-1	NA	TRBJ2-2	few
TGTGCCAGCAGTGTCCGCGGACTAGCTACCTACAATGAGCAGTTCTTC	CASSVRGLATYNEQFF	TRBV28	TRBD2	TRBJ2-1	many
TGCAGTGCTAGTGCGCCCGTGAAGGGCACAGATACGCAGTATTTT	CSASAPVKGTDTQYF	TRBV20-1	NA	TRBJ2-3	many
TGTGCCTGGAGTGGACATCTATCAACTAATGAAAAACTGTTTTTT	CAWSGHLSTNEKLFF	TRBV30	NA	TRBJ1-4	NA
TGTGCCAGCAGCCGACGGACAGGGGGCCATGGCACCTACGAGCAGTACTTC	CASSRRTGGHGTYEQYF	TRBV5-4	TRBD1	TRBJ2-7	NA
TGTGCCAGCAGTTTCCTTGGGGGAAGGGGCTTCAATCAGCCCCAGCATTTT	CASSFLGGRGFNQPQHF	TRBV28	NA	TRBJ1-5	many
TGTGCCAGCAGTTTATTTGGGCCCTTCTCGGGCAATCAGCCCCAGCATTTT	CASSLFGPFSGNQPQHF	TRBV28	NA	TRBJ1-5	many
TGTGCCAGCAGTTTGACTAGCGGGAGCCTTGTTCGCCCCGAGCAGTACTTC	CASSLTSGSLVRPEQYF	TRBV27	TRBD2	TRBJ2-7	once
TGTGCCAGCAGCTACGACACGACCGCAGCGGGGCGCTACGAGCAGTACTTC	CASSYDTTAAGRYEQYF	TRBV6-2/TRBV6-3	TRBD2	TRBJ2-7	few